The rows below give T cell receptor beta chains drawn from one sample of a study of blood T cell repertoires in COVID-19. Sequencing was performed with immunoSEQ multiplex PCR; in TCRdb, only in-frame clones are kept and a portion is missing. The sample holds about 210,000 clones; 80% to 90% are singletons and the top ten take approximately 2.4%. Material for sequencing was peripheral blood. The receptors come from a man in his forties or fifties who had recovered from COVID-19. CDR3s include the opening cysteine and the closing phenylalanine or tryptophan. Fields, in order: clone size, J gene, V gene, D gene, CDR3 protein, CDR3 DNA. D genes are given only for firm matches. Size values are once, few and many counts, or a class for expanded clones, and some rows have none.

size: NA; J: TRBJ2-1; V: TRBV18; D: NA; CDR3: CASSPGGRRRDYNEQFF; DNA: TGTGCCAGCTCACCGGGGGGGCGGCGGAGGGACTACAATGAGCAGTTCTTC
size: NA; J: TRBJ1-6; V: TRBV9; D: NA; CDR3: CASSVGQSPIGSPLHF; DNA: TGTGCCAGCAGCGTAGGACAGTCTCCGATAGGTTCACCCCTCCACTTT
size: NA; J: TRBJ2-1; V: TRBV6-5; D: TRBD2; CDR3: CASSYLSGRVNEQFF; DNA: TGTGCCAGCAGTTACTTGAGCGGGAGGGTCAATGAGCAGTTCTTC
size: once; J: TRBJ2-7; V: TRBV27; D: NA; CDR3: CASSVIGGTYEQYF; DNA: TGTGCCAGCAGTGTCATCGGGGGAACCTACGAGCAGTACTTC
size: NA; J: TRBJ2-1; V: TRBV9; D: TRBD1; CDR3: CASSAQGSSYNEQFF; DNA: TGTGCCAGCAGCGCACAGGGGAGCTCCTACAATGAGCAGTTCTTC
size: NA; J: TRBJ2-3; V: TRBV3-1/TRBV3-2; D: TRBD2; CDR3: CASSQDRTSGSIDTQYF; DNA: TGTGCCAGCAGCCAAGACCGGACTAGCGGGAGTATAGATACGCAGTATTTT
size: NA; J: TRBJ1-4; V: TRBV6-5; D: NA; CDR3: CASSYHTGTADEKLFF; DNA: TGTGCCAGCAGTTACCATACCGGGACTGCTGATGAAAAACTGTTTTTT
size: few; J: TRBJ1-1; V: TRBV18; D: NA; CDR3: CASSPGVRNTEAFF; DNA: TGTGCCAGCTCACCCGGGGTTAGGAACACTGAAGCTTTCTTT
size: NA; J: TRBJ2-3; V: TRBV9; D: TRBD2; CDR3: CASSVSGISTDTQYF; DNA: TGTGCCAGCAGCGTAAGCGGGATAAGCACAGATACGCAGTATTTT
size: once; J: TRBJ2-6; V: TRBV18; D: TRBD1; CDR3: CASSPRTGGSGANVLTF; DNA: TGTGCCAGCTCACCGAGGACAGGGGGTTCGGGGGCCAACGTCCTGACTTTC
size: NA; J: TRBJ2-1; V: TRBV19; D: NA; CDR3: CASSIVVGSVNEQFF; DNA: TGTGCCAGTAGTATAGTGGTCGGGAGTGTCAATGAGCAGTTCTTC
size: NA; J: TRBJ1-1; V: TRBV30; D: NA; CDR3: CACAPLGSPRTEAFF; DNA: TGTGCCTGCGCCCCTCTAGGGAGCCCTCGCACTGAAGCTTTCTTT
size: NA; J: TRBJ2-2; V: TRBV7-2; D: NA; CDR3: CASSSRTVANTGELFF; DNA: TGTGCCAGCAGCTCCCGGACAGTCGCGAACACCGGGGAGCTGTTTTTT
size: NA; J: TRBJ2-3; V: TRBV18; D: TRBD1; CDR3: CASSPVTGGTDTQYF; DNA: TGTGCCAGCTCACCAGTTACAGGGGGCACAGATACGCAGTATTTT
size: NA; J: TRBJ2-5; V: TRBV6-5; D: TRBD1; CDR3: CASTRQGETQYF; DNA: TGTGCCAGCACCAGACAGGGAGAGACCCAGTACTTC
size: NA; J: TRBJ2-7; V: TRBV7-9; D: TRBD2; CDR3: CASSYPGGSGNSYEQYF; DNA: TGTGCCAGCAGCTACCCCGGTGGTAGCGGGAACTCCTACGAGCAGTACTTC
size: NA; J: TRBJ2-1; V: TRBV7-2; D: NA; CDR3: CASSSGSYNEQFF; DNA: TGTGCCAGCAGCTCGGGCTCCTACAATGAGCAGTTCTTC
size: NA; J: TRBJ1-2; V: TRBV27; D: NA; CDR3: CASSLTRGSQESYTF; DNA: TGTGCCAGCTCACTGACAAGGGGCTCGCAGGAAAGCTACACCTTC
size: NA; J: TRBJ1-1; V: TRBV9; D: NA; CDR3: CASSVGGYDEAFF; DNA: TGTGCCAGCAGCGTAGGAGGATATGATGAAGCTTTCTTT
size: NA; J: TRBJ2-3; V: TRBV4-1; D: TRBD2; CDR3: CASSQAWEGLSDTQYF; DNA: TGCGCCAGCAGCCAAGCATGGGAGGGCCTTTCAGATACGCAGTATTTT
size: NA; J: TRBJ2-6; V: TRBV11-2; D: NA; CDR3: CASSPTGSGANVLTF; DNA: TGTGCCAGCAGCCCCACAGGGTCTGGGGCCAACGTCCTGACTTTC
size: NA; J: TRBJ1-2; V: TRBV7-9; D: TRBD1; CDR3: CASSLTIGTANYGYTF; DNA: TGTGCCAGCAGCTTGACCATAGGGACAGCTAACTATGGCTACACCTTC
size: many; J: TRBJ1-5; V: TRBV28; D: TRBD1; CDR3: CASTRDRLYQPQHF; DNA: TGTGCCAGCACCAGGGACAGGCTCTATCAGCCCCAGCATTTT
size: NA; J: TRBJ1-1; V: TRBV7-9; D: TRBD1; CDR3: CASSFRQGMMNTEAFF; DNA: TGTGCCAGCAGCTTTAGACAGGGGATGATGAACACTGAAGCTTTCTTT
size: NA; J: TRBJ2-7; V: TRBV18; D: TRBD1; CDR3: CASSPLSRGSSYEQYF; DNA: TGTGCCAGCTCACCCCTTAGCAGGGGGTCATCCTACGAGCAGTACTTC
size: NA; J: TRBJ1-5; V: TRBV4-1; D: TRBD1; CDR3: CASSTRQGGQPQHF; DNA: TGCGCCAGCAGCACTCGACAGGGGGGTCAGCCCCAGCATTTT
size: NA; J: TRBJ2-7; V: TRBV18; D: NA; CDR3: CASSPSQGRSQYEQYF; DNA: TGTGCCAGCTCACCATCTCAGGGGCGGTCTCAGTACGAGCAGTACTTC
size: NA; J: TRBJ1-2; V: TRBV30; D: NA; CDR3: CAWSEMSDGYTF; DNA: TGTGCCTGGAGTGAAATGAGTGATGGCTACACCTTC
size: few; J: TRBJ2-5; V: TRBV19; D: TRBD2; CDR3: CASSASGPLGETQYF; DNA: TGTGCCAGTAGTGCTAGCGGCCCCCTAGGAGAGACCCAGTACTTC
size: few; J: TRBJ1-2; V: TRBV7-2; D: NA; CDR3: CASSLERGIGGYTF; DNA: TGTGCCAGCAGCTTAGAAAGAGGAATCGGAGGCTACACCTTC
size: NA; J: TRBJ1-1; V: TRBV5-4; D: TRBD1; CDR3: CASSLPGQGWRNTEAFF; DNA: TGTGCCAGCAGCTTACCGGGACAGGGGTGGAGGAACACTGAAGCTTTCTTT
size: once; J: TRBJ2-2; V: TRBV14; D: NA; CDR3: CASRRSIDTGELFF; DNA: TGTGCCAGCAGGAGGTCCATTGACACCGGGGAGCTGTTTTTT
size: NA; J: TRBJ2-2; V: TRBV30; D: NA; CDR3: CAWSVRGLRIAGELFF; DNA: TGTGCCTGGAGTGTACGGGGTCTGAGGATCGCCGGGGAGCTGTTTTTT
size: NA; J: TRBJ1-1; V: TRBV11-3; D: TRBD1; CDR3: CASSLGNRGWATEAFF; DNA: TGTGCCAGCAGCTTAGGAAACAGGGGATGGGCCACTGAAGCTTTCTTT
size: NA; J: TRBJ2-1; V: TRBV19; D: TRBD2; CDR3: CASRGFGTSGGTGIYNEQFF; DNA: TGTGCCAGTAGGGGATTTGGTACTAGCGGGGGAACAGGGATCTACAATGAGCAGTTCTTC
size: NA; J: TRBJ1-2; V: TRBV5-1; D: TRBD1; CDR3: CASSPSGTGGPDGYTF; DNA: TGCGCCAGCAGCCCATCCGGGACAGGGGGCCCGGATGGCTACACCTTC
size: NA; J: TRBJ1-3; V: TRBV4-3; D: TRBD1; CDR3: CASSQDLRGGAGNTIYF; DNA: TGCGCCAGCAGCCAAGATCTTCGAGGGGGCGCCGGAAACACCATATATTTT
size: NA; J: TRBJ2-1; V: TRBV5-1; D: TRBD2; CDR3: CASSLPSGNEQFF; DNA: TGCGCCAGCAGCCTCCCTAGCGGCAATGAGCAGTTCTTC
size: few; J: TRBJ1-5; V: TRBV7-2; D: NA; CDR3: CASSPEGDQPQHF; DNA: TGTGCCAGCAGCCCTGAAGGGGATCAGCCCCAGCATTTT
size: NA; J: TRBJ1-4; V: TRBV7-2; D: NA; CDR3: CASSLSRRRDEKLFF; DNA: TGTGCCAGCAGCTTAAGTCGCAGGCGGGATGAAAAACTGTTTTTT
size: NA; J: TRBJ2-7; V: TRBV5-1; D: TRBD1; CDR3: CASSGQGNEQYF; DNA: TGCGCCAGCTCGGGACAGGGGAACGAGCAGTACTTC
size: NA; J: TRBJ2-1; V: TRBV5-1; D: TRBD1; CDR3: CASSFDRGWDNEQFF; DNA: TGCGCCAGCAGCTTTGACAGGGGATGGGACAATGAGCAGTTCTTC
size: NA; J: TRBJ2-1; V: TRBV5-5; D: TRBD2; CDR3: CASSLTSGSSYNEQFF; DNA: TGTGCCAGCAGTTTAACTAGCGGGAGCTCCTACAATGAGCAGTTCTTC
size: few; J: TRBJ2-1; V: TRBV3-1/TRBV3-2; D: TRBD1; CDR3: CASSHGQVRTYNEQFF; DNA: TGTGCCAGCAGCCATGGACAGGTCCGAACCTACAATGAGCAGTTCTTC
size: NA; J: TRBJ2-7; V: TRBV30; D: NA; CDR3: CAWSIRLRDEQYF; DNA: TGTGCCTGGAGTATTCGTCTCCGGGACGAGCAGTACTTC
size: NA; J: TRBJ1-2; V: TRBV19; D: TRBD1; CDR3: CASSRGGSPNYGYTF; DNA: TGTGCCAGTAGTCGAGGGGGCAGTCCTAACTATGGCTACACCTTC
size: NA; J: TRBJ1-2; V: TRBV11-2; D: NA; CDR3: CASSLVRAEDYGYTF; DNA: TGTGCCAGCAGCTTAGTAAGGGCGGAGGACTATGGCTACACCTTC
size: NA; J: TRBJ2-7; V: TRBV6-6; D: NA; CDR3: CASSLRGSEQYF; DNA: TGTGCCAGCAGTCTAAGAGGTTCCGAGCAGTACTTC
size: NA; J: TRBJ2-4; V: TRBV2; D: TRBD2; CDR3: CASSRGLVGGGGNIQYF; DNA: TGTGCCAGCAGCCGGGGACTAGTGGGGGGTGGCGGAAACATTCAGTACTTC
size: NA; J: TRBJ2-1; V: TRBV5-4; D: NA; CDR3: CASSSRLGRDEQFF; DNA: TGTGCCAGCAGTTCCCGACTAGGTCGGGATGAGCAGTTCTTC
size: NA; J: TRBJ1-1; V: TRBV6-6; D: NA; CDR3: CASSYSPQGTAFF; DNA: TGTGCCAGCAGTTACTCCCCACAGGGTACAGCTTTCTTT
size: NA; J: TRBJ1-2; V: TRBV4-3; D: NA; CDR3: CASSRDRTRYGYTF; DNA: TGCGCCAGCAGCCGAGACAGGACACGCTATGGCTACACCTTC
size: NA; J: TRBJ1-1; V: TRBV9; D: NA; CDR3: CASSASPSRFTEAFF; DNA: TGTGCCAGCAGCGCCTCCCCTTCCAGGTTCACTGAAGCTTTCTTT
size: NA; J: TRBJ1-1; V: TRBV9; D: NA; CDR3: CASSEPVGGRTEAFF; DNA: TGTGCCAGCAGCGAGCCCGTGGGGGGAAGGACTGAAGCTTTCTTT